The clone carrying this T cell receptor beta chain was detected a few times. These data belong to a study of blood T cell repertoires in COVID-19. As for the study in general: Sites across the United States, Italy and Spain contributed samples from acute and convalescent COVID-19. T cells, B-cell-depleted T cells, or PBMCs provided the cDNA or gDNA that served as material.

In the original workflow: Counts of nucleated cells, estimated from reference gene primer amplification, were obtained. Clones were read by immunoSEQ multiplex PCR, and TCRdb kept only the in-frame ones, dropping some. V, J and clone size were drawn from that table, and D and trimming were deduced from the DNA. The sample comprises some 190,000 clones, about 78% of which are singletons, and around 7.9% rests with the top ten. The material sequenced was peripheral blood. The clonotype comes from a woman aged 45-65 years with active or convalescent COVID-19.

The CDR3 coding sequence is TGTGCCTGGAGTCCCAGGGGGAACCGTGAAGCTTTCTTT. This translates into CAWSPRGNREAFF. J is TRBJ1-1 and V is TRBV30; 7 nucleotides line up with TRBD1. The germline V gene encodes CDR1 GTSNPN and CDR2 SVGIG (reference sequence). The CDR3 is made up of 13 amino acids. With 2 bases clipped from V and 7 bases from J, the junction kept 7 bases outside the gene matches.